This T cell receptor beta chain derives from a study of CD8 T cells in Susac syndrome. Random hexamers were used to reverse transcribe an amount of about 0.5 to 1 ug RNA. TCRdb itself ran the immunoSEQ multiplex PCR reads through MiXCR, one entry per CDR3 protein. The sample lists approximately 200,000 distinct CDR3 sequences; 90% to 95% were seen once. V gave up 3 bases and J gave up 0 bases, with 9 bases separating them. There are 15 residues in the CDR3. The chain couples TRBV12-3 or TRBV12-4 to TRBJ2-1, with D tentatively TRBD1 (6 bases). Sequenced sample: CD4+ T cells from PBMCs. This clonotype originated in a human donor with multiple sclerosis. The DNA for the CDR3 is TGTGCCAGCAGTTTGGGGGCCCCCTCCTACAATGAGCAGTTCTTC. It is translated as CASSLGAPSYNEQFF.